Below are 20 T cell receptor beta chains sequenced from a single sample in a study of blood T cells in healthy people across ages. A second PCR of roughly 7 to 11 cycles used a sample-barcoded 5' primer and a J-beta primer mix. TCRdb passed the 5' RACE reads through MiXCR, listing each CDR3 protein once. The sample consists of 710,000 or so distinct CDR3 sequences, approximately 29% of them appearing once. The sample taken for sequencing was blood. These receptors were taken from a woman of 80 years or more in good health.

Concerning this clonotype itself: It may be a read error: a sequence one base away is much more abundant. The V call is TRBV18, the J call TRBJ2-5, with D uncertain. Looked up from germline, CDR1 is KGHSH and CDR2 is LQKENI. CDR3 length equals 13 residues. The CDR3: CAGSPDWRETQYF. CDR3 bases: TGTGCCGGCTCACCAGATTGGCGGGAGACCCAGTACTTC. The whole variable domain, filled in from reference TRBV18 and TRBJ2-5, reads NAGVMQNPRHLVRRRGQEARLRCSPMKGHSHVYWYRQLPEEGLKFMVYLQKENIIDESGMPKERFSAEFPKEGPSILRIQQVVRGDSAAYFCAGSPDWRETQYFGPGTRLLVL.

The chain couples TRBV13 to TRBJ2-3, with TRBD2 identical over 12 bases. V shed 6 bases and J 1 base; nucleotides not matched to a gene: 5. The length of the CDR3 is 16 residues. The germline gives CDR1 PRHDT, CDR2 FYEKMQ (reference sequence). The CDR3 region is CASSAGLAGRTDTQYF. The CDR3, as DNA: TGTGCCAGCAGTGCCGGACTAGCGGGACGCACAGATACGCAGTATTTT.

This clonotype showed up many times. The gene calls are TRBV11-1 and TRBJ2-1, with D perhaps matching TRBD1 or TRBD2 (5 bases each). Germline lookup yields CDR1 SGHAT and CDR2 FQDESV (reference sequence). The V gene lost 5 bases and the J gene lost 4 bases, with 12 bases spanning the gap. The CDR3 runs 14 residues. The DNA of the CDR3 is TGTGCCAGCAGCGTCCCGGGACCATACAATGAGCAGTTCTTC. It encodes CASSVPGPYNEQFF.

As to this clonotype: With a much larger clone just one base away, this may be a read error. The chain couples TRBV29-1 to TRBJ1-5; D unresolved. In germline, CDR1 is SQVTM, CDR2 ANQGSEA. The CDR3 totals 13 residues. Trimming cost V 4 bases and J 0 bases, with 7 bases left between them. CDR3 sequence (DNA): TGCAGCGTTGGTATGGATAGCAATCAGCCCCAGCATTTT. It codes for CSVGMDSNQPQHF. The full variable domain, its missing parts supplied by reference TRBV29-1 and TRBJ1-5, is SAVISQKPSRDICQRGTSLTIQCQVDSQVTMMFWYRQQPGQSLTLIATANQGSEATYESGFVIDKFPISRPNLTFSTLTVSNMSPEDSSIYLCSVGMDSNQPQHFGDGTRLSIL.

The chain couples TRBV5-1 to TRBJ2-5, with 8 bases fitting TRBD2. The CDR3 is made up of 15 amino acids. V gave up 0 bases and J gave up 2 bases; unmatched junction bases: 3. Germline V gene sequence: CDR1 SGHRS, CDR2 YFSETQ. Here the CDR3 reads CASSLAPSGQETQYF. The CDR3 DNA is TGCGCCAGCAGCTTGGCCCCTAGCGGGCAAGAGACCCAGTACTTC.

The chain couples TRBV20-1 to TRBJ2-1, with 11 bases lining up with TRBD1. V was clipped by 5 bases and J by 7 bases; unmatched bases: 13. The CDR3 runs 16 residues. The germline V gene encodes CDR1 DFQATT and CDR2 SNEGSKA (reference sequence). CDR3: CSAQPRDRGRFNEQFF. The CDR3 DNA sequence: TGCAGTGCTCAACCCCGGGACAGGGGGAGGTTTAATGAGCAGTTCTTC.

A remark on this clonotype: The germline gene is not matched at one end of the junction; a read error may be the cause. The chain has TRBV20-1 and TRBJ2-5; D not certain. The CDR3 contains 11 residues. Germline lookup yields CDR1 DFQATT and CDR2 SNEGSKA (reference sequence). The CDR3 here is CSAREESTQYF. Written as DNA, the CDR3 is TGCAGTGCCAGAGAGGAGTCGACCCAGTACTTC.

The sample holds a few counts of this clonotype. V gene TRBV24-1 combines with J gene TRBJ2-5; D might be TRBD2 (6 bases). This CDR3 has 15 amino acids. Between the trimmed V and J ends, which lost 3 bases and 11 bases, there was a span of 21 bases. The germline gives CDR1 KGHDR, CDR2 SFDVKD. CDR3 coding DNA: TGTGCCACCAGTGATGGTAGCGGAGCATACAATGAGCAGTACTTC. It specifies CATSDGSGAYNEQYF.

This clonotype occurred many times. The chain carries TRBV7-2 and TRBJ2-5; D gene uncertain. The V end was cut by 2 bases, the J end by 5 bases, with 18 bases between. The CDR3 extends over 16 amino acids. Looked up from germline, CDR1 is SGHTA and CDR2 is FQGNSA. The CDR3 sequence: CASSLSGSAAAETQYF. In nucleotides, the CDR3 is TGTGCCAGCAGCTTATCCGGCAGCGCGGCCGCGGAGACCCAGTACTTC.

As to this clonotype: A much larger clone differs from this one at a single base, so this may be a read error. The CDR3 here is CAIRELQGETQYF. CDR3 coding DNA: TGTGCCATCAGGGAGTTACAGGGAGAGACCCAGTACTTC. The chain combines TRBV10-3 with TRBJ2-7, with D possibly being TRBD1 (6 bases). The assigned J gene may be wrong: the sequence end matches TRBJ2-5 better. This CDR3 spans 13 amino acids. Germline values: CDR1 ENHRY, CDR2 SYGVKD.

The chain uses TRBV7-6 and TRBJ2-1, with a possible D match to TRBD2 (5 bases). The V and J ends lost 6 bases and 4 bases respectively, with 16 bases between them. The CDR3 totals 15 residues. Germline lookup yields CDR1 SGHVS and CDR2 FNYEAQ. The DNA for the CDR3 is TGTGCCAGCAGTCGGACGAACGAGGGATACAATGAGCAGTTCTTC. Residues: CASSRTNEGYNEQFF.

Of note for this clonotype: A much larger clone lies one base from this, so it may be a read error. In DNA, the CDR3 is TGTGCCAGCAGCTGGCAGAGCTCCTACAATGAGCAGTACTTC. This codes for CASSWQSSYNEQYF. This chain links TRBV7-2 with TRBJ2-1; D is unclear. The J call is doubtful: the DNA matches TRBJ2-7 better. Per the germline V gene, CDR1 is SGHTA and CDR2 is FQGNSA. The CDR3 loop spans 14 amino acids.

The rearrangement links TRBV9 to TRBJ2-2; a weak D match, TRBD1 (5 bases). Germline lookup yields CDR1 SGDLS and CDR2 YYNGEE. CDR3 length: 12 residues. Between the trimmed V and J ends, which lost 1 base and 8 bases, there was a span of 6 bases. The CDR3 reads CASSVRGGELFF. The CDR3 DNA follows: TGTGCCAGCAGCGTAAGGGGAGGGGAGCTGTTTTTT.

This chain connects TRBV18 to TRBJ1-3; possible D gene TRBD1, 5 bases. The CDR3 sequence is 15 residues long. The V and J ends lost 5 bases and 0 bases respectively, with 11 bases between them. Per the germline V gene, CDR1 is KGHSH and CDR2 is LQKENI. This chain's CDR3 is CASSGRQTSGNTIYF. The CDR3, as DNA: TGTGCCAGCTCAGGTCGACAGACCTCTGGAAACACCATATATTTT.

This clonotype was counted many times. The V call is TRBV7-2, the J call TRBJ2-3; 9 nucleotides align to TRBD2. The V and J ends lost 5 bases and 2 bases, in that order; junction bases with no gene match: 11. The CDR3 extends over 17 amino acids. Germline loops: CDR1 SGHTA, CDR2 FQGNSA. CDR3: CASSRISGGLFTDTQYF. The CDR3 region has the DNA TGTGCCAGCAGCCGTATAAGCGGGGGGCTGTTCACAGATACGCAGTATTTT.

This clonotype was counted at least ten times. CDR3 sequence (DNA): TGTGCCACCAGCAGCCACCGGGAGACCCAGTACTTC. Amino acids: CATSSHRETQYF. The rearrangement joins TRBV15 to TRBJ2-5; D is unclear. The V and J ends lost 3 bases and 5 bases respectively, with 7 bases between them. This CDR3 comprises 12 residues. Germline V CDR1 and CDR2: LNHNV, YYDKDF (reference sequence).

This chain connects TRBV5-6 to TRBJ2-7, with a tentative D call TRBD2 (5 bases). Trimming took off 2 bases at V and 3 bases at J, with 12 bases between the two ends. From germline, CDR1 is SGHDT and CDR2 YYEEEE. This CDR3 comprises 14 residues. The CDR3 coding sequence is TGTGCCAGCAGCTTTGTATCGGGGAGCTACGAGCAGTACTTC. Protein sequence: CASSFVSGSYEQYF.

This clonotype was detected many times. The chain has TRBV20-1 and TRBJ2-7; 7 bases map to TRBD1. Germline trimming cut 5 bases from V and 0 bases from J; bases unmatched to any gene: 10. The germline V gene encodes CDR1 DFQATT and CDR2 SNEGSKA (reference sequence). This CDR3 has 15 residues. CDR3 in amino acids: CSAVPRDRSSYEQYF. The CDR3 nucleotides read TGCAGTGCTGTTCCCCGGGACAGAAGCTCCTACGAGCAGTACTTC.

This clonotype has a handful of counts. The CDR3 loop is CASSPDTLLYNEQFF. The CDR3 bases are TGTGCCAGCAGCCCGGACACGCTCCTTTACAATGAGCAGTTCTTC. The rearrangement links TRBV11-2 to TRBJ2-1, with D perhaps TRBD1 (5 bases). The CDR3 is 15 amino acids. Per germline, CDR1 SGHAT and CDR2 FQNNGV. Trimming removed 5 bases from V and 4 bases from J, with 15 bases in between.

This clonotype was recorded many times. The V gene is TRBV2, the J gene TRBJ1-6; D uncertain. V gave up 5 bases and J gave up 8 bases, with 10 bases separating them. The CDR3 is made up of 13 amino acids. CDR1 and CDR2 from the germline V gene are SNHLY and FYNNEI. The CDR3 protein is CASSNSGDSPLHF. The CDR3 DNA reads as TGTGCCAGCAGTAACTCGGGAGATTCACCCCTCCACTTT.